These 24 T cell receptor beta chains were sequenced from one sample in a study of beta chain features in type 1 diabetes. Investigators reverse transcribed all isolated RNA, so they sequenced expressed TCRB transcripts. Sequencing used immunoSEQ multiplex PCR; TCRdb keeps in-frame clones, though not all of them. Counted here are hundreds of thousands of clones, 25% to 35% occurring once; the ten biggest clones make up 0.05% to 0.065%. The specimen was naive CD4+ T cells from blood. Every receptor here comes from a man younger than 35 in good health.

This clone came up a few times. The chain employs TRBV27 and TRBJ2-7; no reliable D call. Per germline, CDR1 MNHEY and CDR2 SMNVEV (reference sequence). CDR3 length: 13 residues. Trimming left V 3 bases short and J 1 base short, with 7 bases between. CDR3: CASSFLMSYEQYF. For the CDR3, the DNA is TGTGCCAGCAGTTTTCTGATGTCCTACGAGCAGTACTTC.

Only a few counts were recorded for this clone. The V call is TRBV29-1, the J call TRBJ2-5; 7 bases are a match to TRBD1. V was clipped by 7 bases and J by 2 bases; unmatched bases: 1. Germline loops: CDR1 SQVTM, CDR2 ANQGSEA. This CDR3 has 11 amino acids. In nucleotides, the CDR3 is TGCAGCGCAGGGGGACAAGAGACCCAGTACTTC. This codes for CSAGGQETQYF.

Turning to this clone: This same CDR3 is encoded by further DNA sequences in the sample. The rearrangement joins TRBV15 to TRBJ2-1, with a possible D match to TRBD2 (6 bases). This CDR3 spans 13 amino acids. Trimming took off 0 bases at V and 10 bases at J, with 10 bases between the two ends. Germline V gene sequence: CDR1 LNHNV, CDR2 YYDKDF (reference sequence). For the CDR3, the DNA is TGTGCCACCAGCAGAGATCCCGCGGGAGAGCAGTTCTTC. It is translated as CATSRDPAGEQFF.

The sample holds a few counts of this clone. This rearrangement joins TRBV2 to TRBJ1-5; no definite D call. The germline V gene has CDR1 SNHLY and CDR2 FYNNEI. V lost 3 bases, J lost 3 bases, and 0 bases lay in between. The CDR3 runs 11 residues. CDR3 coding DNA: TGTGCCAGCAGTGACAATCAGCCCCAGCATTTT. This gives the protein CASSDNQPQHF.

The chain recombines TRBV4-2 with TRBJ2-3; possibly TRBD1 or TRBD2 for D (6 bases each). This CDR3 is built from 15 residues. Per germline, CDR1 LGHNA and CDR2 YNFKEQ. The V gene lost 0 bases and the J gene lost 3 bases, with 10 bases spanning the gap. CDR3 loop: CASSQDGGQTDTQYF. The DNA of the CDR3 is TGTGCCAGCAGCCAAGATGGGGGGCAAACAGATACGCAGTATTTT.

In its sample, this clone was seen a few times. The chain employs TRBV6-6 and TRBJ2-7, with TRBD1 matching over 7 bases. The germline V gene has CDR1 MNHNY and CDR2 SVGAGI (reference sequence). This CDR3 has 15 amino acids. Trimming at V came to 2 bases and at J to 3 bases, leaving 7 bases not matched to a gene. The CDR3 nucleotides are TGTGCCAGCAGTTACAGCCTGGGACAGTACTACGAGCAGTACTTC. The encoded protein is CASSYSLGQYYEQYF.

This clone was seen a handful of times. The chain carries TRBV5-1 and TRBJ1-1; D is perhaps TRBD1 (5 bases). With 1 base removed from V and 0 bases from J, the gap between germline ends came to 10 bases. From germline, CDR1 is SGHRS and CDR2 YFSETQ. The CDR3 runs 15 residues. The CDR3 here is CASSLQAGMNTEAFF. The CDR3, as DNA: TGCGCCAGCAGCTTGCAGGCAGGGATGAACACTGAAGCTTTCTTT.

The V gene is TRBV30, the J gene TRBJ2-1; tentatively, D is TRBD1 (6 bases). The CDR3 has 19 residues. Trimming shortened V by 0 bases and J by 7 bases, and 28 bases separated the two germline ends. Germline loops: CDR1 GTSNPN, CDR2 SVGIG (reference sequence). The CDR3 region has the DNA TGTGCCTGGAGTGTACCAGGGGCGCTAGTTGCGGCAACAAGAAATGAGCAGTTCTTC. This translates into CAWSVPGALVAATRNEQFF.

Details on this clone: At the DNA level, this CDR3 is encoded by other sequences in the same sample as well. This chain joins TRBV30 and TRBJ1-5; D is ambiguous. From germline, CDR1 is GTSNPN and CDR2 SVGIG (reference sequence). Trimming shortened V by 0 bases and J by 6 bases, and 6 bases separated the two germline ends. The CDR3 totals 12 residues. The CDR3 spells CAWSVGGQPQHF. The CDR3 DNA reads as TGTGCCTGGAGTGTCGGTGGTCAGCCCCAGCATTTT.

This clone was counted once. This chain connects TRBV4-1 to TRBJ1-5; perhaps TRBD1 as D (5 bases). Trimming shortened V by 0 bases and J by 9 bases, and 6 bases separated the two germline ends. This CDR3 contains 12 residues. The germline CDR1 and CDR2 sequences are MGHRA and YSYEKL. The DNA of the CDR3 is TGCGCCAGCAGCCAAGACACAGGGCCCCAGCATTTT. It encodes CASSQDTGPQHF.

V and J are TRBV7-2 and TRBJ2-7; D remains ambiguous. The germline V gene encodes CDR1 SGHTA and CDR2 FQGNSA. The CDR3 totals 14 residues. V lost 1 base and J lost 2, with 9 bases in between. The DNA for the CDR3 is TGTGCCAGCAGCTTAGTCGACGGCGCCTACGAGCAGTACTTC. It translates to CASSLVDGAYEQYF. Full variable domain (outside the CDR3, taken from reference TRBV7-2 and TRBJ2-7): GAGVSQSPSNKVTEKGKDVELRCDPISGHTALYWYRQSLGQGLEFLIYFQGNSAPDKSGLPSDRFSAERTGGSVSTLTIQRTQQEDSAVYLCASSLVDGAYEQYFGPGTRLTVT.

This clone occurred a few times. The genes are TRBV29-1 and TRBJ2-3; 8 bases line up with TRBD2. The CDR3 sequence is 14 residues long. V trimming: 7 bases; J trimming: 4 bases; junction bases outside the gene matches: 10. CDR1 is SQVTM, CDR2 ANQGSEA, per germline. CDR3 residues: CSAKRVAGPDTQYF. The CDR3 DNA follows: TGCAGCGCCAAGAGGGTAGCGGGACCAGATACGCAGTATTTT.

This chain connects TRBV7-2 to TRBJ2-1; 7 bases are a match to TRBD2. The CDR3 consists of 14 residues. Per germline, CDR1 SGHTA and CDR2 FQGNSA. After removal of 5 bases from V and 9 bases from J, the junction contained 10 bases not matched to a gene. This CDR3 is CASSPLARFGEQFF. The CDR3 DNA is TGTGCCAGCAGCCCACTAGCGAGGTTCGGTGAGCAGTTCTTC.

Turning to this clone: Different DNA sequences within this sample yield the same CDR3. This sequence joins TRBV9 and TRBJ2-1; D gene ambiguous. In germline, CDR1 is SGDLS, CDR2 YYNGEE. The CDR3 loop spans 13 amino acids. Deletions cut 0 bases from V and 3 bases from J, with 4 bases between. The CDR3 sequence is CASSVGVYNEQFF. In nucleotides, the CDR3 is TGTGCCAGCAGCGTAGGGGTCTACAATGAGCAGTTCTTC.

The chain couples TRBV20-1 to TRBJ2-7; D gene unclear. This CDR3 has 11 amino acids. V lost 5 bases and J 7 bases, leaving 12 bases between the germline ends. Per germline, CDR1 DFQATT and CDR2 SNEGSKA (reference sequence). The CDR3 region is CSAEWVREQYF. In DNA form, the CDR3 reads TGCAGTGCTGAGTGGGTTAGGGAGCAGTACTTC.

This clone was detected a few times. This chain uses TRBV10-3 with TRBJ2-3; D gene uncertain. Germline CDR1 and CDR2: ENHRY and SYGVKD. V was trimmed by 4 bases and J by 5 bases, leaving 7 bases between them. This CDR3 region has 12 residues. The CDR3 region is CAISASKDTQYF. In DNA form, the CDR3 reads TGTGCCATCAGTGCATCTAAAGATACGCAGTATTTT.

Concerning this clone itself: The same CDR3 arises from other DNA sequences in this sample as well. This chain uses TRBV18 with TRBJ1-1; D ambiguous. CDR1 and CDR2 (germline): KGHSH, LQKENI. Trimming cost V 3 bases and J 5 bases, with 7 bases left between them. This CDR3 region has 12 residues. This chain's CDR3 is CASSPGRTEAFF. The DNA for the CDR3 is TGTGCCAGCTCACCCGGGCGAACTGAAGCTTTCTTT.

The rearrangement links TRBV7-2 to TRBJ2-1; weak D call: TRBD1 (6 bases). This CDR3 region has 14 residues. Trimming removed 7 bases from V and 0 bases from J, with 10 bases in between. Germline CDR1 SGHTA, CDR2 FQGNSA. The CDR3, as DNA: TGTGCCAGCAACGGACAGAGCTCCTACAATGAGCAGTTCTTC. Protein sequence: CASNGQSSYNEQFF.

The chain couples TRBV16 to TRBJ1-2, with D possibly being TRBD1 (6 bases). CDR3 size: 14 residues. V was clipped by 4 bases and J by 2 bases, with 11 bases between them. CDR1 KGHSY and CDR2 FQNENV come from the germline V gene. Here the CDR3 reads CASSLDGQNYGYTF. The CDR3 DNA reads as TGTGCCAGCAGCCTAGACGGACAGAACTATGGCTACACCTTC.

This clone turned up a few times. Here the CDR3 reads CASSPPGGVSYF. The CDR3 nucleotides read TGTGCCAGCAGCCCCCCGGGAGGGGTCAGTTATTTT. This rearrangement joins TRBV11-1 to TRBJ2-3; 8 bases fit TRBD2. The ends lost 5 bases at V and 15 bases at J; junction bases unmatched: 10. The germline V gene has CDR1 SGHAT and CDR2 FQDESV (reference sequence). The CDR3 is made up of 12 amino acids. Using reference TRBV11-1 and TRBJ2-3 for the parts outside the CDR3, the full variable domain is EAEVAQSPRYKITEKSQAVAFWCDPISGHATLYWYRQILGQGPELLVQFQDESVVDDSQLPKDRFSAERLKGVDSTLKIQPAELGDSAMYLCASSPPGGVSYFGPGTRLTVL.

This clone was observed a few times. This rearrangement joins TRBV28 to TRBJ2-2, with D possibly being TRBD1 (5 bases). The germline V and J ends were trimmed by 6 bases and 4 bases, with 15 bases remaining between them. Germline lookup yields CDR1 MDHEN and CDR2 SYDVKM. The CDR3 is 15 amino acids. CDR3 nucleotide sequence: TGTGCCAGCAGACCCCCAGGGTGGGGCACCGGGGAGCTGTTTTTT. As protein: CASRPPGWGTGELFF.

The chain couples TRBV10-3 to TRBJ2-7; 9 nucleotides line up with TRBD1. The CDR3 is made up of 15 amino acids. Trimming cost V 6 bases and J 6 bases; bases outside gene matches: 12. Germline V gene data show CDR1 as ENHRY and CDR2 as SYGVKD. The CDR3, as DNA: TGTGCCATCAGAGAATCCGGGACAGGGTTAGCCGAGCAGTACTTC. Translating gives CAIRESGTGLAEQYF.

This clone was observed a handful of times. The V gene is TRBV2, the J gene TRBJ2-5, with 8 bases that match TRBD2. Germline assignment: CDR1 SNHLY and CDR2 FYNNEI. Trimming took 4 bases from V and 2 from J; bases not matched to a gene: 3. The CDR3 has 14 residues. DNA of the CDR3: TGTGCCAGCAGTGGACTAGCGTTGCAAGAGACCCAGTACTTC. Translation gives CASSGLALQETQYF.

This clone has just a few counts. The chain combines TRBV4-3 with TRBJ2-7, with D perhaps TRBD1 or TRBD2 (5 bases each). Per the germline V gene, CDR1 is LGHNA and CDR2 is YSLEER. V gave up 4 bases and J gave up 6 bases, with 19 bases separating them. This CDR3 has 15 amino acids. The CDR3 protein is CASSLAGTPVTEQYF. CDR3 nucleotides: TGCGCCAGCAGCCTCGCCGGGACCCCGGTCACCGAGCAGTACTTC.